What follows are 8 T cell receptor beta chains derived from one specimen sequenced in a study of CD8 T cells in Susac syndrome. A quantity of about 0.5 to 1 ug RNA underwent reverse transcription using random hexamers. Each CDR3 protein is one row after TCRdb ran MiXCR on the immunoSEQ multiplex PCR reads. The repertoire includes about 250,000 distinct CDR3 sequences, just over 90% of them detected once, and around 0.07% sits in the top ten. The specimen was CD4+ T cells from PBMCs. The receptors shown here come from a human donor with multiple sclerosis.

The V and J genes are TRBV9 and TRBJ1-5, with a tentative D call TRBD1 (5 bases). The CDR3 consists of 15 residues. CDR1 SGDLS and CDR2 YYNGEE come from the germline V gene. V dropped 2 bases and J dropped 8 bases, with 17 bases sitting between them. DNA of the CDR3: TGTGCCAGCAGCGTTTCTGACCGGGGGGTAGAGCCCCAGCATTTT. As protein: CASSVSDRGVEPQHF.

J is TRBJ2-7 and V is TRBV5-6; no definite D call. The CDR3 has 13 amino acids. V lost 4 bases, J lost 9 bases, and 17 bases lay in between. Looked up from germline, CDR1 is SGHDT and CDR2 is YYEEEE. The CDR3 coding sequence is TGTGCCAGCAGCCGCACGGCGGCGATGGGGCAGTACTTC. This codes for CASSRTAAMGQYF. The full variable domain, rest sourced from reference TRBV5-6 and TRBJ2-7, is DAGVTQSPTHLIKTRGQQVTLRCSPKSGHDTVSWYQQALGQGPQFIFQYYEEEERQRGNFPDRFSGHQFPNYSSELNVNALLLGDSALYLCASSRTAAMGQYFGPGTRLTVT.

The rearrangement joins TRBV30 to TRBJ1-3; no clear D gene. CDR1 is GTSNPN and CDR2 is SVGIG in the germline V gene (reference sequence). Deletions cut 0 bases from V and 7 bases from J, with 16 bases between. The CDR3 has 15 amino acids. CDR3 region: CAWSVSSKLTNTIYF. CDR3 bases: TGTGCCTGGAGTGTCTCCTCCAAGTTGACGAACACCATATATTTT. Looking up the rest from reference TRBV30 and TRBJ1-3 gives the full variable domain: SQTIHQWPATLVQPVGSPLSLECTVEGTSNPNLYWYRQAAGRGLQLLFYSVGIGQISSEVPQNLSASRPQDRQFILSSKKLLLSDSGFYLCAWSVSSKLTNTIYFGEGSWLTVV.

V and J are TRBV21-1 and TRBJ2-7; no check of the table's D call, TRBD2, against the DNA was made. TRBV21-1 is given as a pseudogene. This CDR3 is built from 13 residues. DNA for the CDR3: TGTGCCAGCGCTCCTCATGGGGGAGGTGAGCAGTACGTC. It codes for CASAPHGGGEQYV.

The chain has TRBV6-2 or TRBV6-3 and TRBJ2-5; TRBD1 aligns across 8 bases. Germline V gives CDR1 MNHEY, CDR2 SVGEGT. The trim removed 4 bases at V and 2 bases at J, leaving 6 bases unmatched. The CDR3 length is 15 residues. For the CDR3, the DNA is TGTGCCAGCAGTTCCGGGACAGGCCTTCAAGAGACCCAGTACTTC. Encoded protein: CASSSGTGLQETQYF.

The chain carries TRBV12-3 or TRBV12-4 and TRBJ1-5; perhaps TRBD1 as D (6 bases). This CDR3 spans 14 amino acids. The V end lost 5 bases, the J end lost 4 bases, and 12 bases lay between the germline ends. The DNA of the CDR3 is TGTGCCAGCAGTGGAACAGGGACGAATCAGCCCCAGCATTTT. Its translation: CASSGTGTNQPQHF.

V gene TRBV28 combines with J gene TRBJ1-1, with D possibly matching TRBD1 (6 bases). Germline V lookup: CDR1 MDHEN, CDR2 SYDVKM. This CDR3 contains 17 residues. V shed 6 bases and J shed 1 base, with 21 bases lying between them. CDR3 DNA: TGTGCCAGCAGCTGGGTCGGGGGGCTCGGATGGAACACTGAAGCTTTCTTT. Protein: CASSWVGGLGWNTEAFF. Drawing the rest from reference TRBV28 and TRBJ1-1, the complete variable domain is DVKVTQSSRYLVKRTGEKVFLECVQDMDHENMFWYRQDPGLGLRLIYFSYDVKMKEKGDIPEGYSVSREKKERFSLILESASTNQTSMYLCASSWVGGLGWNTEAFFGQGTRLTVV.

CDR3 coding DNA: TGCAGCGTTGGACGCTCCTACAATGAGCAGTTCTTC. It yields the protein CSVGRSYNEQFF. The chain carries TRBV29-1 and TRBJ2-1; unclear D gene. The CDR3 sequence is 12 residues long. Germline V gives CDR1 SQVTM, CDR2 ANQGSEA. The V gene lost 4 bases and the J gene lost 0 bases, with 4 bases spanning the gap.